This entry lists 14 T cell receptor beta chains sequenced from one sample in a study of T-cell memory formation after mild COVID-19. TCRdb reanalysed the 5' RACE reads using MiXCR and keeps one entry per CDR3 protein. The sample includes some 70,000 distinct CDR3 sequences, approximately 15% of them seen just once. Source material: PBMCs or a T cell subset sorted from them (not recorded which). These receptors were obtained from an adult woman who had mild COVID-19 (a few samples of this study predate the infection). Cell type and time point are not known.

This clonotype occurred a few times. The chain is built from TRBV4-2 and TRBJ2-1; D might be TRBD1 (5 bases). The germline V gene has CDR1 LGHNA and CDR2 YNFKEQ. Trimming cost V 4 bases and J 0 bases, with 10 bases left between them. CDR3 length: 15 residues. The CDR3 sequence is CASSPRGDSYNEQFF. Written as DNA, the CDR3 is TGTGCCAGCAGCCCAAGGGGCGACTCCTACAATGAGCAGTTCTTC.

The gene calls are TRBV9 and TRBJ2-2, with 8 bases matching TRBD2. V gave up 4 bases and J gave up 6 bases; unmatched junction bases: 5. CDR1 is SGDLS, CDR2 YYNGEE, per germline. This CDR3 contains 14 residues. CDR3 bases: TGTGCCAGCAGCACGGGACTAGAGGCCGGGGAGCTGTTTTTT. The encoded protein is CASSTGLEAGELFF. The whole variable domain, filled in from reference TRBV9 and TRBJ2-2, reads DSGVTQTPKHLITATGQRVTLRCSPRSGDLSVYWYQQSLDQGLQFLIQYYNGEERAKGNILERFSAQQFPDLHSELNLSSLELGDSALYFCASSTGLEAGELFFGEGSRLTVL.

The gene calls are TRBV7-2 and TRBJ2-5; tentatively, D is TRBD1 (6 bases). Germline CDR1 reads SGHTA; CDR2 reads FQGNSA. There are 14 residues in the CDR3. Between the trimmed V and J ends, which lost 5 bases and 2 bases, there was a span of 12 bases. The CDR3 here is CASSPGTLQETQYF. The CDR3 bases are TGTGCCAGCAGCCCCGGGACACTACAAGAGACCCAGTACTTC.

The genes are TRBV7-9 and TRBJ2-1; D possibly corresponds to TRBD1 (6 bases). Germline lookup yields CDR1 SEHNR and CDR2 FQNEAQ (reference sequence). Trimming cost V 5 bases and J 0 bases, with 20 bases left between them. The CDR3 spans 18 residues. CDR3 protein: CASSRPSRGYSSYNEQFF. DNA for the CDR3: TGTGCCAGCAGCCGACCTTCCAGGGGCTATAGCTCCTACAATGAGCAGTTCTTC.

The rearrangement links TRBV2 to TRBJ1-6; 9 bases align to TRBD1. CDR1 and CDR2 from the germline V gene are SNHLY and FYNNEI. This CDR3 comprises 15 residues. V lost 2 bases, J lost 9 bases, and 5 bases stayed unmatched. For the CDR3, the DNA is TGTGCCAGCAGTGAACTACAGGGGGCGGTTTCACCCCTCCACTTT. Translation gives CASSELQGAVSPLHF.

This clonotype was picked up a small number of times. The chain couples TRBV12-3 or TRBV12-4 to TRBJ1-2, with 8 positions matching TRBD1. Trimming took 6 bases from V and 4 from J; bases not matched to a gene: 10. The CDR3 length is 15 residues. For the CDR3, the DNA is TGTGCCAGCAGCTCAGGAGACAGGGGCGGCTATGGCTACACCTTC. It translates to CASSSGDRGGYGYTF.

In this sample, this clonotype turned up a few times. This chain links TRBV7-9 with TRBJ2-7, with D tentatively TRBD1 (5 bases). Germline V CDR1 and CDR2: SEHNR, FQNEAQ (reference sequence). V was trimmed by 10 bases and J by 4 bases, leaving 17 bases between them. The CDR3 length is 13 residues. CDR3 coding DNA: TGTGCCATCAGGGAAAATGGGCGGTACGAGCAGTACTTC. The encoded protein is CAIRENGRYEQYF.

CDR3 coding DNA: TGTGCCAGCAGTCGGACTAGCGGGGGTAACACAGATACGCAGTATTTT. Its translation: CASSRTSGGNTDTQYF. V usage is TRBV12-3 or TRBV12-4 and J usage is TRBJ2-3, with TRBD2 matching over 13 bases. V shed 5 bases, J shed 2 bases, and the junction held 4 bases outside the gene matches. The CDR3 contains 16 residues.

This chain uses TRBV29-1 with TRBJ2-7, with a tentative D call TRBD1 (5 bases). V was clipped by 6 bases and J by 2 bases, with 17 bases between them. The CDR3 has 14 amino acids. Germline loops: CDR1 SQVTM, CDR2 ANQGSEA. The CDR3 loop reads CSVAVGRAPYEQYF. The CDR3 region has the DNA TGCAGCGTGGCGGTGGGCAGGGCCCCCTACGAGCAGTACTTC.

V is TRBV7-9 and J is TRBJ1-1; no firm D call. The germline V and J ends were trimmed by 4 bases and 1 base, with 16 bases remaining between them. The V gene's germline CDR1 is SEHNR and CDR2 FQNEAQ (reference sequence). This CDR3 has 16 amino acids. The CDR3 loop is CASSSSSQRPNTEAFF. The CDR3 DNA sequence: TGTGCCAGCAGCTCATCAAGTCAAAGACCGAACACTGAAGCTTTCTTT.

The chain is built from TRBV25-1 and TRBJ1-2; D uncertain. This CDR3 has 13 amino acids. The germline V gene encodes CDR1 MGHDK and CDR2 SYGVNS. V lost 6 bases and J 7 bases, leaving 15 bases between the germline ends. The CDR3, as DNA: TGTGCCAGCAGAACGGGGTTCTCGGGTGGCTACACCTTC. Protein product: CASRTGFSGGYTF.

The V and J genes are TRBV25-1 and TRBJ2-7; D is undetermined. This CDR3 contains 12 residues. Per the germline V gene, CDR1 is MGHDK and CDR2 is SYGVNS. The V end lost 0 bases, the J end lost 6 bases, and 6 bases lay between the germline ends. CDR3 loop: CASSEYGGEQYF. CDR3 bases: TGTGCCAGCAGTGAATATGGCGGCGAGCAGTACTTC.

This clonotype was detected only a few times. The chain carries TRBV7-9 and TRBJ2-6, with D possibly TRBD2 on 6 matching bases. Trimming took 8 bases from V and 3 from J, leaving 23 bases between them. In germline, CDR1 is SEHNR, CDR2 FQNEAQ (reference sequence). This CDR3 region has 18 residues. The CDR3 bases are TGTGCCAGCGATACAATAGTGGAGGGGAAGTTTGGGGCCAACGTCCTGACTTTC. Its translation is CASDTIVEGKFGANVLTF.

V gene TRBV6-5 combines with J gene TRBJ2-2; 7 bases are shared with TRBD1. Germline values: CDR1 MNHEY, CDR2 SVGAGI. V shed 2 bases and J 2 bases; nucleotides not matched to a gene: 8. This CDR3 comprises 17 residues. CDR3 sequence (DNA): TGTGCCAGCAGTTACCCCCGGACAGGAACTAACACCGGGGAGCTGTTTTTT. Translated, it gives CASSYPRTGTNTGELFF.